A single sample is the source of the 27 T cell receptor beta chains below, sequenced in a study of CD8 T cells in ankylosing spondylitis. From the 5' RACE reads, TCRdb called clonotypes with MiXCR, one entry per CDR3 protein. Among more than 150,000 distinct CDR3 sequences listed, roughly 18% were seen once. Sample: blood, either unsorted or a sorted T cell fraction (not recorded which). The receptor set was obtained from a male donor aged 5-29 years with ankylosing spondylitis or in good health (not recorded which).

The chain recombines TRBV11-3 with TRBJ2-5, with TRBD1 as a possible D gene (6 bases). V gave up 4 bases and J gave up 5 bases, with 11 bases separating them. CDR3 length equals 13 residues. Germline V gene sequence: CDR1 SGHNT, CDR2 YENEEA. CDR3 DNA: TGTGCCAGCAGCTCAGAGCAGGGGGAGACCCAGTACTTC. This gives the protein CASSSEQGETQYF.

The chain is built from TRBV19 and TRBJ2-3, with 7 bases lining up with TRBD1. The junction had 14 bases not matched to a gene; V was cut back by 10 bases and J by 4 bases. The germline CDR1 and CDR2 sequences are LNHDA and SQIVND (reference sequence). The length of the CDR3 is 15 residues. CDR3 DNA: TGTGCCACATCTTCTCGGGACAGACGGGCAGATACGCAGTATTTT. The encoded protein is CATSSRDRRADTQYF.

The chain joins TRBV7-7 to TRBJ2-1, with D maybe TRBD2 (6 bases). CDR1 SSHAT and CDR2 FNYEAQ come from the germline V gene (reference sequence). V lost 5 bases, J lost 4 bases, and 12 bases lay in between. The CDR3 runs 14 residues. The CDR3, as DNA: TGTGCCAGCAGCCAGGGACTCCTTTACAATGAGCAGTTCTTC. Protein: CASSQGLLYNEQFF.

This clonotype has a count of ten or more. The rearrangement links TRBV24-1 to TRBJ2-1, with a tentative D call TRBD1 (6 bases). Germline lookup yields CDR1 KGHDR and CDR2 SFDVKD. Trimming left V 5 bases short and J 1 base short, with 8 bases between. There are 14 residues in the CDR3. In DNA, the CDR3 is TGTGCCACCAGTGGAAGGGGGTCCTACAATGAGCAGTTCTTC. This translates into CATSGRGSYNEQFF.

This clonotype has ten or more counts. This chain links TRBV18 with TRBJ2-7; D not resolved. CDR3 length: 13 amino acids. Trimming removed 0 bases from V and 3 bases from J, with 6 bases in between. CDR1 KGHSH and CDR2 LQKENI come from the germline V gene. The CDR3 nucleotides read TGTGCCAGCTCACCACCGGCGAACTACGAGCAGTACGTC. Its protein is CASSPPANYEQYV.

This clonotype was picked up many times. V gene TRBV5-1 combines with J gene TRBJ2-6, with D possibly being TRBD1 (5 bases). This CDR3 is built from 15 residues. CDR1 is SGHRS and CDR2 is YFSETQ in the germline V gene. Trimming took 1 base from V and 2 from J, leaving 7 bases between them. For the CDR3, the DNA is TGCGCCAGCAGCTTGACAGGTACTGGGGCCAACGTCCTGACTTTC. Its protein is CASSLTGTGANVLTF.

For this clonotype: This sequence may be a read error, since a much larger clone differs from it by one base. V usage is TRBV6-6 and J usage is TRBJ1-1; no definite D call. V lost 2 bases to trimming and J lost 7 bases, with 5 bases between them. Germline V gene lookup returns CDR1 MNHNY and CDR2 SVGAGI (reference sequence). The CDR3 totals 11 residues. CDR3 sequence: CASSYGSEAFF. CDR3 nucleotides: TGTGCCAGCAGTTACGGGAGTGAAGCTTTCTTT.

This clonotype came up a few times. V gene TRBV11-3 combines with J gene TRBJ2-1, with D perhaps assigned TRBD1 or TRBD2 (5 bases each). Germline V gene data show CDR1 as SGHNT and CDR2 as YENEEA. This CDR3 is built from 16 residues. Trimming pared 3 bases from V and 1 base from J, leaving 13 bases between. The CDR3 bases are TGTGCCAGCAGCTTGGGGGAAGGAATTTCCTACAATGAGCAGTTCTTC. It specifies CASSLGEGISYNEQFF.

This clonotype came up many times. The chain employs TRBV20-1 and TRBJ2-2, with D maybe TRBD2 (6 bases). Germline CDR1 is DFQATT and CDR2 is SNEGSKA (reference sequence). With 3 bases removed from V and 0 bases from J, the gap between germline ends came to 11 bases. CDR3 length: 15 residues. CDR3 sequence (DNA): TGCAGTGCTAGGTTAGCGGAATCGAACACCGGGGAGCTGTTTTTT. It is translated as CSARLAESNTGELFF.

This clonotype was detected many times. The chain has TRBV28 and TRBJ2-6; D is undetermined. Per the germline V gene, CDR1 is MDHEN and CDR2 is SYDVKM. The V end lost 5 bases, the J end lost 2 bases, and 16 bases lay between the germline ends. The CDR3 contains 17 residues. CDR3: CASSPAARRTGANVLTF. CDR3 DNA: TGTGCCAGCAGTCCCGCGGCCAGGCGGACTGGGGCCAACGTCCTGACTTTC.

In this sample, this clonotype turned up many times. The J gene is TRBJ2-2, the V gene TRBV5-1; 9 bases map to TRBD1. The length of the CDR3 is 14 residues. Unmatched junction bases numbered 8, after V lost 7 bases and J lost 7 bases. The germline CDR1 and CDR2 sequences are SGHRS and YFSETQ. In DNA, the CDR3 is TGCGCCAGCCTGGAGACAGGGGGAAACGGGGAGCTGTTTTTT. Its protein product is CASLETGGNGELFF.

Many counts were recorded for this clonotype. The chain recombines TRBV4-2 with TRBJ2-3; D is ambiguous. The germline V and J ends were trimmed by 4 bases and 2 bases, with 10 bases remaining between them. Germline-derived CDR1 and CDR2 are LGHNA and YNFKEQ. The CDR3 is 14 amino acids. The CDR3 DNA is TGTGCCAGCAGCCCGAGGTGGGACACAGATACGCAGTATTTT. It codes for CASSPRWDTDTQYF.

This clonotype was found many times. The chain combines TRBV6-5 with TRBJ2-1; perhaps D is TRBD1 or TRBD2 (5 bases each). Trimming took off 4 bases at V and 12 bases at J, with 13 bases between the two ends. CDR1 and CDR2 (germline): MNHEY, SVGAGI. This CDR3 is built from 12 residues. As DNA, the CDR3 is TGTGCCAGCAGTTTAGATCGGGGACGGCAGTTCTTC. Amino acids: CASSLDRGRQFF.

This clonotype showed up many times. The chain employs TRBV7-2 and TRBJ2-1, with D possibly called TRBD1 or TRBD2 (6 bases each). The V end was cut by 0 bases, the J end by 2 bases, with 8 bases between. The CDR3 runs to 15 residues. The germline gives CDR1 SGHTA, CDR2 FQGNSA. CDR3 amino acids: CASSLARGPYNEQFF. CDR3 nucleotide sequence: TGTGCCAGCAGCTTAGCCCGGGGGCCCTACAATGAGCAGTTCTTC. Complete variable domain (other parts from reference TRBV7-2 and TRBJ2-1): GAGVSQSPSNKVTEKGKDVELRCDPISGHTALYWYRQSLGQGLEFLIYFQGNSAPDKSGLPSDRFSAERTGGSVSTLTIQRTQQEDSAVYLCASSLARGPYNEQFFGPGTRLTVL.

This clonotype came up a few times. The genes are TRBV20-1 and TRBJ2-1; D is undetermined. Germline CDR1 is DFQATT and CDR2 is SNEGSKA (reference sequence). Trimming pared 0 bases from V and 1 base from J, leaving 10 bases between. The length of the CDR3 is 15 residues. The CDR3 region has the DNA TGCAGTGCTAGAGACCAGGAGTTTTCCTACAATGAGCAGTTCTTC. Its protein product is CSARDQEFSYNEQFF.

This clonotype was detected many times. The chain employs TRBV4-3 and TRBJ1-1; 8 nucleotides line up with TRBD1. The CDR3 loop spans 15 amino acids. V was clipped by 4 bases and J by 4 bases; unmatched bases: 8. Per the germline V gene, CDR1 is LGHNA and CDR2 is YSLEER. The CDR3 protein is CASSPYVTGGTEAFF. The DNA of the CDR3 is TGCGCCAGCAGCCCCTACGTTACAGGGGGCACTGAAGCTTTCTTT.

At least ten counts were recorded for this clonotype. The V gene is TRBV7-9, the J gene TRBJ2-1; 8 nucleotides agree with TRBD2. From germline, CDR1 is SEHNR and CDR2 FQNEAQ (reference sequence). V was pared by 3 bases and J by 8 bases, with 9 bases of the junction left unmatched. This CDR3 region has 15 residues. CDR3 sequence reads: CASSFLGRADDEQFF. CDR3 coding DNA: TGTGCCAGCAGCTTCCTCGGGAGGGCCGACGATGAGCAGTTCTTC. The full variable domain, in which reference TRBV7-9 and TRBJ2-1 provide the parts outside the CDR3, is DTGVSQNPRHKITKRGQNVTFRCDPISEHNRLYWYRQTLGQGPEFLTYFQNEAQLEKSRLLSDRFSAERPKGSFSTLEIQRTEQGDSAMYLCASSFLGRADDEQFFGPGTRLTVL.

The V and J genes are TRBV11-2 and TRBJ2-1; no definite D call. Germline CDR1 and CDR2: SGHAT and FQNNGV. Trimming took 4 bases from V and 7 from J, leaving 20 bases between them. The CDR3 covers 16 residues. CDR3 region: CASSSVREFPWNEQFF. Written as DNA, the CDR3 is TGTGCCAGCAGCTCCGTGAGAGAGTTCCCCTGGAATGAGCAGTTCTTC.

This clonotype was recorded many times. The J gene is TRBJ1-1, the V gene TRBV20-1; D is possibly TRBD1 (6 bases). Germline V gene sequence: CDR1 DFQATT, CDR2 SNEGSKA (reference sequence). Trimming removed 0 bases at V and 1 base at J, with 9 bases between. The CDR3 loop spans 14 amino acids. CDR3 in amino acids: CSARDTGWNTEAFF. CDR3 DNA: TGCAGTGCTAGAGATACAGGGTGGAACACTGAAGCTTTCTTT.

This clonotype was detected ten times or more. The chain links TRBV6-6 to TRBJ2-1; 9 nucleotides line up with TRBD1. Germline V lookup: CDR1 MNHNY, CDR2 SVGAGI (reference sequence). The CDR3 is 16 residues long. V was clipped by 6 bases and J by 1 base; unmatched bases: 7. The CDR3 bases are TGTGCCAGCAGCCACCCCGGACAGGGGTCCTACAATGAGCAGTTCTTC. It specifies CASSHPGQGSYNEQFF.

This clonotype was seen at least ten times. The chain links TRBV4-1 to TRBJ2-5, with 7 positions matching TRBD2. V dropped 0 bases and J dropped 3; count of bases not matched to a gene: 7. CDR1 MGHRA and CDR2 YSYEKL come from the germline V gene. The CDR3 covers 16 residues. The CDR3 protein is CASSQDPASGEETQYF. CDR3 in DNA: TGCGCCAGCAGCCAAGATCCGGCTAGCGGTGAAGAGACCCAGTACTTC.

In this sample, this clonotype turned up many times. V and J are TRBV5-1 and TRBJ2-5; D possibly corresponds to TRBD1 (5 bases). Trimming removed 9 bases at V and 2 bases at J, with 20 bases between. The CDR3 extends over 15 amino acids. Germline CDR1 and CDR2: SGHRS and YFSETQ. The CDR3 DNA sequence: TGCGCCACCCAGGGTGGATTAGGGGCTCAAGAGACCCAGTACTTC. It yields the protein CATQGGLGAQETQYF.

This clonotype was recorded at least ten times. The chain couples TRBV11-2 to TRBJ2-7; TRBD1 might be the D (5 bases). The CDR3 covers 15 residues. The ends were cut back, 1 base at V and 0 bases at J, with 10 bases in the middle. In germline, CDR1 is SGHAT, CDR2 FQNNGV. The CDR3 loop reads CASSLAGAASYEQYV. CDR3 bases: TGTGCCAGCAGCTTAGCTGGGGCGGCCTCCTACGAGCAGTACGTC.

This clonotype was recorded a few times. A much larger clone differs by one base, so this may be a read error. The V gene is TRBV3-1, the J gene TRBJ1-2; 9 bases are a match to TRBD1. Germline loops: CDR1 LGHDT, CDR2 YNNKEL (reference sequence). The CDR3 has 15 residues. DNA of the CDR3: TGTGCCAGCAGCCGGCGGGACAGGGAGACCTATGGCTACCCCTTC. Its protein is CASSRRDRETYGYPF.

This clonotype has a handful of counts. The rearrangement joins TRBV3-1 to TRBJ1-1; D unclear. CDR1 LGHDT and CDR2 YNNKEL come from the germline V gene (reference sequence). V gave up 3 bases and J gave up 3 bases, with 8 bases separating them. This CDR3 spans 13 amino acids. Here the CDR3 DNA reads TGTGCCAGCAGCCACAGGATGGACACTGAAGCTTTCTTT. Its translation: CASSHRMDTEAFF.

This clonotype was seen repeatedly, ten times or more. The V call is TRBV10-3, the J call TRBJ2-1; 10 bases agree with TRBD2. This CDR3 has 11 residues. V lost 11 bases, J lost 7 bases, and 2 bases stayed unmatched. Germline V gene data show CDR1 as ENHRY and CDR2 as SYGVKD. The DNA for the CDR3 is TGTGCCGCTAGCGGGAGAAATGAGCAGTTCTTC. It yields the protein CAASGRNEQFF.

The chain uses TRBV20-1 and TRBJ2-1; D ambiguous. Germline-derived CDR1 and CDR2 are DFQATT and SNEGSKA (reference sequence). Trimming left V 4 bases short and J 8 bases short, with 6 bases between. This CDR3 is built from 10 residues. For the CDR3, the DNA is TGCAGTGCTACCCGAGATGAGCAGTTCTTC. This encodes CSATRDEQFF.